Below are 27 T cell receptor beta chains sequenced from a single sample in a study of shared clonotypes between healthy human individuals (dated by TCRdb to the early 2020s). The library was generated by the immunoSEQ multiplex PCR assay. Entries here come from immuneACCESS through TCRdb and include only in-frame sequences with V and J called. Some clones fail to appear in such tables; in the studies checked, an unresolved V gene covers under half of the shortfall, and the cause of the remainder is unknown. The sample records hundreds of thousands of clones, about 74% of which are singletons. The top ten constitute less than 2% of the sample. Sequenced input: memory CD4+ T cells sorted from blood. According to the study, the label for this sample's cell subset or site signals: CD45RA-negative fraction. All receptors come from a woman in her 30s in good health.

The genes are TRBV21-1 and TRBJ1-3; no DNA check was done on the table's D call, TRBD1. TRBV21-1 is tagged as a pseudogene. CDR3 length: 15 amino acids. The CDR3 sequence is CASRLQGISGNTIYF. The CDR3 DNA follows: TGTGCCAGCAGGTTACAGGGCATCTCTGGAAACACCATATATTTT.

This chain links TRBV5-1 with TRBJ2-7, with 11 bases matching TRBD1. Trimming took 1 base from V and 3 from J; bases not matched to a gene: 9. This CDR3 has 17 residues. Germline V gene data show CDR1 as SGHRS and CDR2 as YFSETQ. Written as DNA, the CDR3 is TGCGCCAGCAGCTTGTGGAGCGGGACAGGGGGGATCTACGAGCAGTACTTC. As protein: CASSLWSGTGGIYEQYF.

This clone has just a few counts. This chain connects TRBV10-3 to TRBJ1-1, with D perhaps TRBD1 (6 bases). This CDR3 is 14 amino acids long. In germline, CDR1 is ENHRY, CDR2 SYGVKD. Trimming left V 4 bases short and J 4 bases short, with 13 bases between. The CDR3 nucleotides read TGTGCCATCAGTGCTAGGGGAGGGGGCACTGAAGCTTTCTTT. Its protein product is CAISARGGGTEAFF.

This clone was recorded a few times. The V gene is TRBV6-5, the J gene TRBJ2-3; 10 nucleotides line up with TRBD2. The CDR3 length is 14 residues. CDR1 and CDR2 from the germline V gene are MNHEY and SVGAGI. V trimming: 7 bases; J trimming: 1 base; junction bases outside the gene matches: 2. The DNA of the CDR3 is TGTGCCAGCATTGGGACTAGCGGCACAGATACGCAGTATTTT. This sequence encodes CASIGTSGTDTQYF.

The chain uses TRBV4-1 and TRBJ2-7; no firm D call. CDR1 is MGHRA and CDR2 is YSYEKL in the germline V gene. The CDR3 has 18 residues. V was clipped by 0 bases and J by 2 bases, with 20 bases between them. The DNA of the CDR3 is TGCGCCAGCAGCCAAGATCCGGTTGTGCGAGGCAGACCCTACGAGCAGTACTTC. This sequence encodes CASSQDPVVRGRPYEQYF.

This chain uses TRBV28 with TRBJ1-1; perhaps TRBD1 as D (6 bases). Germline V gene data show CDR1 as MDHEN and CDR2 as SYDVKM. The CDR3 sequence is 13 residues long. Trimming removed 8 bases from V and 3 bases from J, with 13 bases in between. DNA of the CDR3: TGTGCCAGCGGATTAACAGGGCACACTGAAGCTTTCTTT. Translation: CASGLTGHTEAFF. Filled out from reference TRBV28 and TRBJ1-1, the complete variable domain reads DVKVTQSSRYLVKRTGEKVFLECVQDMDHENMFWYRQDPGLGLRLIYFSYDVKMKEKGDIPEGYSVSREKKERFSLILESASTNQTSMYLCASGLTGHTEAFFGQGTRLTVV.

This clone came up many times. V usage is TRBV27 and J usage is TRBJ2-3, with D perhaps TRBD1 (7 bases). V dropped 6 bases and J dropped 8 bases, with 18 bases sitting between them. This CDR3 region has 14 residues. Per the germline V gene, CDR1 is MNHEY and CDR2 is SMNVEV (reference sequence). The CDR3 bases are TGTGCCAGCAGAAGTAGGGGGCAGGGGGGTACGCAGTATTTT. Its translation: CASRSRGQGGTQYF.

CDR3 region: CASSLTTGELFF. The DNA of the CDR3 is TGCGCCAGCAGCTTGACCACCGGGGAGCTGTTTTTT. The rearrangement links TRBV5-1 to TRBJ2-2; the D is unclear. This CDR3 contains 12 residues. From germline, CDR1 is SGHRS and CDR2 YFSETQ. V gave up 1 base and J gave up 4 bases, with 2 bases separating them.

This clone has just a few counts. Other nucleotide sequences in the sample specify the same CDR3. This sequence joins TRBV10-3 and TRBJ2-1; 9 nucleotides agree with TRBD2. Germline V gene data show CDR1 as ENHRY and CDR2 as SYGVKD. With 0 bases clipped from V and 5 bases from J, the junction kept 8 bases outside the gene matches. This CDR3 has 17 amino acids. In DNA form, the CDR3 reads TGTGCCATCAGTGAGTCTGCGGCTAGCGGGGACAACAATGAGCAGTTCTTC. This sequence encodes CAISESAASGDNNEQFF.

Comments on this clone: Other DNA sequences of this sample code for an identical CDR3. The rearrangement links TRBV10-3 to TRBJ2-3; D ambiguous. V was pared by 2 bases and J by 6 bases, with 3 bases between. Germline V gives CDR1 ENHRY, CDR2 SYGVKD. CDR3 length: 11 residues. In nucleotides, the CDR3 is TGTGCCATCAGTGAGGCGGATACGCAGTATTTT. Encoded protein: CAISEADTQYF.

This chain connects TRBV5-1 to TRBJ1-1; 8 bases agree with TRBD1. The CDR3 totals 14 residues. Germline V gives CDR1 SGHRS, CDR2 YFSETQ. The junction had 8 bases not matched to a gene; V was cut back by 5 bases and J by 5 bases. CDR3 coding DNA: TGCGCCAGCAGTTTACTGACAGGGGTAACTGAAGCTTTCTTT. Translated, it gives CASSLLTGVTEAFF.

This clone turned up a few times. The CDR3, as DNA: TGTGCCAGCAGGCGCCGGGACACGGAGAACACTGAAGCTTTCTTT. As protein: CASRRRDTENTEAFF. V usage is TRBV5-4 and J usage is TRBJ1-1; TRBD1 might be the D (6 bases). Germline assignment: CDR1 SGHNT and CDR2 YYREEE (reference sequence). The CDR3 covers 15 residues. Trimming took 5 bases from V and 1 from J, leaving 15 bases between them.

The CDR3 loop reads CASSQWDGPYEQYF. The CDR3 nucleotides are TGTGCCAGCAGCCAGTGGGACGGGCCCTACGAGCAGTACTTC. The rearrangement joins TRBV14 to TRBJ2-7; D assignment may be TRBD1 or TRBD2 (5 bases each). Per germline, CDR1 SGHDN and CDR2 FVKESK. This CDR3 has 14 residues. Trimming pared 3 bases from V and 2 bases from J, leaving 11 bases between.

This chain joins TRBV28 and TRBJ1-2; TRBD1 is a possible D gene (5 bases). The germline CDR1 and CDR2 sequences are MDHEN and SYDVKM. Trimming left V 6 bases short and J 3 bases short, with 17 bases between. CDR3 length equals 15 residues. CDR3 residues: CASRRPQRGDYGYTF. In DNA form, the CDR3 reads TGTGCCAGCAGGAGACCCCAGCGGGGGGACTATGGCTACACCTTC.

The chain employs TRBV10-3 and TRBJ2-1, with 13 bases fitting TRBD2. Germline V gene sequence: CDR1 ENHRY, CDR2 SYGVKD. After removal of 6 bases from V and 5 bases from J, the junction contained 4 bases not matched to a gene. The CDR3 is 15 amino acids. The DNA for the CDR3 is TGTGCCATCAGAGGGACTAGCGGGGATCACAATGAGCAGTTCTTC. Encoded protein: CAIRGTSGDHNEQFF.

The CDR3 sequence is CASSLSKGGGQPQHF. In DNA form, the CDR3 reads TGTGCCAGCAGTTTATCGAAAGGGGGCGGTCAGCCCCAGCATTTT. J is TRBJ1-5 and V is TRBV27, with 7 bases matching TRBD1. This CDR3 has 15 residues. J lost 6 bases, V lost 0 bases, and 5 bases had no gene match. Germline V gene sequence: CDR1 MNHEY, CDR2 SMNVEV (reference sequence).

V usage is TRBV2 and J usage is TRBJ2-1; D gene ambiguous. V gave up 9 bases and J gave up 2 bases, with 11 bases separating them. The CDR3 length is 13 residues. CDR1 is SNHLY and CDR2 is FYNNEI in the germline V gene. This CDR3 reads CASLLDTYNEQFF. CDR3 DNA sequence: TGTGCCAGTCTCCTCGATACCTACAATGAGCAGTTCTTC.

The rearrangement joins TRBV5-5 to TRBJ1-2; TRBD1 is a possible D gene (6 bases). V lost 1 base to trimming and J lost 2 bases, with 12 bases between them. The length of the CDR3 is 15 residues. Germline V gene data show CDR1 as SGHKS and CDR2 as YYEKEE (reference sequence). In DNA, the CDR3 is TGTGCCAGCAGCTTGTCCCGGACAGAGAACTATGGCTACACCTTC. It specifies CASSLSRTENYGYTF.

V gene TRBV2 combines with J gene TRBJ1-4, with D possibly being TRBD1 (5 bases). The CDR3 sequence is 14 residues long. CDR1 and CDR2 from the germline V gene are SNHLY and FYNNEI. Trimming removed 1 base at V and 7 bases at J, with 10 bases between. The CDR3 loop is CASSEVRQSEKLFF. In nucleotides, the CDR3 is TGTGCCAGCAGTGAAGTTCGACAGTCTGAAAAACTGTTTTTT.

The chain has TRBV6-5 and TRBJ2-7; 8 bases match TRBD2. V trimming: 4 bases; J trimming: 6 bases; junction bases outside the gene matches: 14. The CDR3 length is 16 residues. Germline assignment: CDR1 MNHEY and CDR2 SVGAGI. CDR3 amino acids: CASSWSAGTRGGEQYF. The DNA of the CDR3 is TGTGCCAGCAGTTGGTCCGCCGGGACTAGGGGCGGCGAGCAGTACTTC.

The chain recombines TRBV18 with TRBJ1-1; D is unclear. The CDR3 spans 13 residues. The V gene lost 3 bases and the J gene lost 9 bases, with 14 bases spanning the gap. Germline loops: CDR1 KGHSH, CDR2 LQKENI. Here the CDR3 DNA reads TGTGCCAGCTCACCCGACGACCGGGGTAAAGCTTTCTTT. This gives the protein CASSPDDRGKAFF.

This clone has only a few counts. The rearrangement links TRBV18 to TRBJ1-2; 9 positions agree with TRBD1. Trimming cost V 3 bases and J 10 bases; bases outside gene matches: 6. From germline, CDR1 is KGHSH and CDR2 LQKENI. The CDR3 runs 13 residues. The CDR3 DNA reads TGTGCCAGCTCACCGCAGGACAGGGGTCTCTACACCTTC. Translated, it gives CASSPQDRGLYTF.

The chain uses TRBV5-1 and TRBJ2-3; the D gene is possibly TRBD2 (6 bases). The CDR3 covers 16 residues. Trimming removed 0 bases from V and 0 bases from J, with 11 bases in between. Germline V CDR1 and CDR2: SGHRS, YFSETQ. CDR3 sequence reads: CASSLGGGPSTDTQYF. The CDR3 bases are TGCGCCAGCAGCTTGGGGGGAGGCCCTAGCACAGATACGCAGTATTTT.

This clone was detected only once. V and J are TRBV2 and TRBJ2-1; D uncertain. The ends were cut back, 8 bases at V and 0 bases at J, with 11 bases in the middle. In germline, CDR1 is SNHLY, CDR2 FYNNEI. The CDR3 runs to 14 residues. CDR3 DNA: TGTGCCAGCTCCCTCTGGAGCTCCTACAATGAGCAGTTCTTC. Translated: CASSLWSSYNEQFF.

The CDR3 is CASSEAHISLFSEDTQYF. CDR3 sequence (DNA): TGTGCCAGCAGTGAAGCGCACATATCCTTGTTTTCGGAGGATACGCAGTATTTT. The chain couples TRBV6-1 to TRBJ2-3; D is undetermined. The germline V gene encodes CDR1 MNHNS and CDR2 SASEGT. The ends were cut back, 0 bases at V and 6 bases at J, with 22 bases in the middle. The CDR3 has 18 residues.

The genes are TRBV28 and TRBJ2-7; 7 nucleotides align to TRBD2. Germline-derived CDR1 and CDR2 are MDHEN and SYDVKM. The ends lost 7 bases at V and 5 bases at J; junction bases unmatched: 8. CDR3 size: 13 residues. The CDR3 loop is CASIQSGAHEQYF. CDR3 sequence (DNA): TGTGCCAGCATTCAAAGCGGGGCCCACGAGCAGTACTTC.

CDR3 in amino acids: CASSWGTAQETQYF. The DNA for the CDR3 is TGTGCCAGCAGTTGGGGGACAGCTCAAGAGACCCAGTACTTC. The J gene is TRBJ2-5, the V gene TRBV5-4, with 7 bases that match TRBD1. This CDR3 has 14 residues. Germline trimming cut 5 bases from V and 2 bases from J; bases unmatched to any gene: 6. Looked up from germline, CDR1 is SGHNT and CDR2 is YYREEE (reference sequence). The full variable domain, in which reference TRBV5-4 and TRBJ2-5 provide the parts outside the CDR3, is ETGVTQSPTHLIKTRGQQVTLRCSSQSGHNTVSWYQQALGQGPQFIFQYYREEENGRGNFPPRFSGLQFPNYSSELNVNALELDDSALYLCASSWGTAQETQYFGPGTRLLVL.